A selection of T cell receptor beta chains follows, all from one sample in a study of OX40 agonist ivuxolimab in advanced cancers. Assay: immunoSEQ multiplex PCR; the TCRdb copy retains only in-frame clones and omits some. The data contain tens of thousands of clones, 75% to 85% of them singletons. The input for sequencing was CD4+ or CD8+ T cells sorted from blood, taken in a trial of the OX40 agonist ivuxolimab. The source of these receptors is an adult with an advanced solid tumor such as melanoma, head and neck, liver or kidney cancer. CDR3s include the opening cysteine and the closing phenylalanine or tryptophan. D genes are given only for firm matches. Not all rows give a size; the values are once, few, many and, for expanded clones, a class.

CDR3 protein: CASSPVLSTNTGELFF; CDR3 DNA: TGTGCCAGCAGCCCCGTCTTATCTACGAACACCGGGGAGCTGTTTTTT; CDR3 length: 16; V gene: TRBV7-8; D gene: -; J gene: TRBJ2-2; clone size: -
CDR3 protein: CASSSYSSGNTIYF; CDR3 DNA: TGTGCCAGCAGCTCCTATTCCTCTGGAAACACCATATATTTT; CDR3 length: 14; V gene: TRBV6-1; D gene: -; J gene: TRBJ1-3; clone size: -
CDR3 protein: CASSLTQGNYGYTF; CDR3 DNA: TGTGCCAGCAGTCTTACACAGGGGAACTATGGCTACACCTTC; CDR3 length: 14; V gene: TRBV6-5; D gene: TRBD1; J gene: TRBJ1-2; clone size: -
CDR3 protein: CAWTGGGNEKLFF; CDR3 DNA: TGTGCCTGGACAGGGGGCGGGAATGAAAAACTGTTTTTT; CDR3 length: 13; V gene: TRBV30; D gene: TRBD1; J gene: TRBJ1-4; clone size: -
CDR3 protein: CASSSDPGSSYNEQFF; CDR3 DNA: TGTGCCAGCAGTTCTGACCCGGGGAGCTCCTACAATGAGCAGTTCTTC; CDR3 length: 16; V gene: TRBV6-5; D gene: -; J gene: TRBJ2-1; clone size: -
CDR3 protein: CASSIWDRESSPLHF; CDR3 DNA: TGTGCCAGCAGCATCTGGGACAGGGAAAGTTCACCCCTCCACTTT; CDR3 length: 15; V gene: TRBV5-4; D gene: TRBD1; J gene: TRBJ1-6; clone size: once
CDR3 protein: CASSQSGQGSHYGYTF; CDR3 DNA: TGCGCCAGCAGTCAATCGGGACAGGGTTCTCACTATGGCTACACCTTC; CDR3 length: 16; V gene: TRBV23-1; D gene: TRBD1; J gene: TRBJ1-2; clone size: -
CDR3 protein: CATQAGAAYNEQFF; CDR3 DNA: TGTGCCACCCAGGCAGGGGCGGCCTACAATGAGCAGTTCTTC; CDR3 length: 14; V gene: TRBV11-2; D gene: -; J gene: TRBJ2-1; clone size: -
CDR3 protein: CASSTRGEKLFF; CDR3 DNA: TGTGCCAGCAGCACTAGGGGGGAAAAACTGTTTTTT; CDR3 length: 12; V gene: TRBV13; D gene: -; J gene: TRBJ1-4; clone size: -
CDR3 protein: CASSGRQGALWTEAFF; CDR3 DNA: TGTGCCAGCAGTGGAAGACAGGGGGCTCTTTGGACTGAAGCTTTCTTT; CDR3 length: 16; V gene: TRBV6-6; D gene: TRBD1; J gene: TRBJ1-1; clone size: -
CDR3 protein: CASSRQGNVANYGYTF; CDR3 DNA: TGTGCCAGCAGCCGCCAAGGCAATGTTGCTAACTATGGCTACACCTTC; CDR3 length: 16; V gene: TRBV11-2; D gene: -; J gene: TRBJ1-2; clone size: -
CDR3 protein: CAWRGSNQNEKLFF; CDR3 DNA: TGTGCCTGGAGAGGGTCTAACCAGAATGAAAAACTGTTTTTT; CDR3 length: 14; V gene: TRBV30; D gene: -; J gene: TRBJ1-4; clone size: -
CDR3 protein: CASSISGAGELFF; CDR3 DNA: TGCGCCAGCAGCATCTCCGGCGCCGGGGAGCTGTTTTTT; CDR3 length: 13; V gene: TRBV5-1; D gene: -; J gene: TRBJ2-2; clone size: -
CDR3 protein: CASSLPTRHEQYF; CDR3 DNA: TGTGCCAGCAGCTTACCGACCAGACACGAGCAGTACTTC; CDR3 length: 13; V gene: TRBV5-4; D gene: -; J gene: TRBJ2-7; clone size: -
CDR3 protein: CSVGSKLNTEAFF; CDR3 DNA: TGCAGCGTTGGGAGTAAATTAAACACTGAAGCTTTCTTT; CDR3 length: 13; V gene: TRBV29-1; D gene: -; J gene: TRBJ1-1; clone size: few
CDR3 protein: CASSSRHALYEQYF; CDR3 DNA: TGTGCCAGCAGTTCTCGCCACGCCCTCTACGAGCAGTACTTC; CDR3 length: 14; V gene: TRBV6-6; D gene: -; J gene: TRBJ2-7; clone size: -
CDR3 protein: CASSLTGGTTEAFF; CDR3 DNA: TGCGCCAGCAGCTTAACAGGGGGAACCACTGAAGCTTTCTTT; CDR3 length: 14; V gene: TRBV5-1; D gene: TRBD1; J gene: TRBJ1-1; clone size: -
CDR3 protein: CASSTDRQQYF; CDR3 DNA: TGTGCCAGCAGTACAGACAGGCAGCAGTACTTC; CDR3 length: 11; V gene: TRBV5-4; D gene: -; J gene: TRBJ2-7; clone size: -
CDR3 protein: CASTRKDTQYF; CDR3 DNA: TGTGCCAGCACCCGGAAAGATACGCAGTATTTT; CDR3 length: 11; V gene: TRBV6-5; D gene: -; J gene: TRBJ2-3; clone size: -
CDR3 protein: CASSFRDRFVAFF; CDR3 DNA: TGTGCCAGCAGCTTCCGCGACAGGTTCGTGGCTTTCTTT; CDR3 length: 13; V gene: TRBV7-9; D gene: -; J gene: TRBJ1-1; clone size: -
CDR3 protein: CASSPGGARNTEAFF; CDR3 DNA: TGTGCCAGCAGCCCAGGGGGCGCAAGGAACACTGAAGCTTTCTTT; CDR3 length: 15; V gene: TRBV11-2; D gene: TRBD1; J gene: TRBJ1-1; clone size: -
CDR3 protein: CASSGDRLAGTYNEQFF; CDR3 DNA: TGTGCCAGCAGCGGAGACAGACTAGCGGGGACCTACAATGAGCAGTTCTTC; CDR3 length: 17; V gene: TRBV9; D gene: TRBD2; J gene: TRBJ2-1; clone size: -
CDR3 protein: CASSFSGEETQYF; CDR3 DNA: TGTGCCAGCAGTTTTTCGGGGGAAGAGACCCAGTACTTC; CDR3 length: 13; V gene: TRBV28; D gene: -; J gene: TRBJ2-5; clone size: -